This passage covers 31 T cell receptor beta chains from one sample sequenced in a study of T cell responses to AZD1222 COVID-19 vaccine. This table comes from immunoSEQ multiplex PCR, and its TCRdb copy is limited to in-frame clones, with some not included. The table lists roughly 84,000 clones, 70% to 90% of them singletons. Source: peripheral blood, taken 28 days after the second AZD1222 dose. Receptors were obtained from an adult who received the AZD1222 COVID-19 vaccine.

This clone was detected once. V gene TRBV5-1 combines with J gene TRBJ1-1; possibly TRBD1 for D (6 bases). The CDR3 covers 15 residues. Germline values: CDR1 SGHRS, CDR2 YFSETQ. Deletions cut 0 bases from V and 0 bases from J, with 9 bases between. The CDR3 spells CASSLGAGVNTEAFF. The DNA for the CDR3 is TGCGCCAGCAGCTTGGGCGCAGGGGTGAACACTGAAGCTTTCTTT.

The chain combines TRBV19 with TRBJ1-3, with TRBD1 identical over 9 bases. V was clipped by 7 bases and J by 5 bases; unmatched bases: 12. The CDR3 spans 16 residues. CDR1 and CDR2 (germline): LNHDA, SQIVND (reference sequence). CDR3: CASTKTGGELRNTIYF. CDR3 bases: TGTGCCAGTACTAAGACAGGGGGAGAGCTCCGAAACACCATATATTTT.

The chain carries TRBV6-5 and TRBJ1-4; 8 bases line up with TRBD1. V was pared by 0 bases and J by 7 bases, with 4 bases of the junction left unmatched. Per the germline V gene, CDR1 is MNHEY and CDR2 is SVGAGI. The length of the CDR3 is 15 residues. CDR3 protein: CASSYSDRASEKLFF. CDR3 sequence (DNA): TGTGCCAGCAGTTACTCGGACAGGGCTAGTGAAAAACTGTTTTTT.

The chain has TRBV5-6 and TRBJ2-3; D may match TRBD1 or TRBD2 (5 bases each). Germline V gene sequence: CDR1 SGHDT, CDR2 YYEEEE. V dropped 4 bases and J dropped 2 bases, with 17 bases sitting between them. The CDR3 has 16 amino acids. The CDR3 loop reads CASSPMAQDFTDTQYF. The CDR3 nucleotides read TGTGCCAGCAGCCCGATGGCACAGGACTTCACAGATACGCAGTATTTT.

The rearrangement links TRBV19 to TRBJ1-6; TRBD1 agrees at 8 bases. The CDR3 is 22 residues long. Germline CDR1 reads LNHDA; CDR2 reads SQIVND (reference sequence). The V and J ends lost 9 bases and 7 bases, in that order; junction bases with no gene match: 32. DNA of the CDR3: TGTGCCAGACAGACAGGGGCCGAACCTCCCGAAGTCTCGCAATGGCAGAATTCACCCCTCCACTTT. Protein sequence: CARQTGAEPPEVSQWQNSPLHF.

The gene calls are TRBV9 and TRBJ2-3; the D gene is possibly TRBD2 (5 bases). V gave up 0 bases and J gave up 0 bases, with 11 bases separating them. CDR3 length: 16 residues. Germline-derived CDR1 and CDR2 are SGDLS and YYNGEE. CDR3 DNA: TGTGCCAGCAGCGTAGGTGAGCGGCTAAGCACAGATACGCAGTATTTT. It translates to CASSVGERLSTDTQYF.

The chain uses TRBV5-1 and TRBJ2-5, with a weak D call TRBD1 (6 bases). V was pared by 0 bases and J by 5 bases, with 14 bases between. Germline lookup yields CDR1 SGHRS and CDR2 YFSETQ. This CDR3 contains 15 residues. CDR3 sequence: CASSLAGPQGETQYF. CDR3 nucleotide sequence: TGCGCCAGCAGCTTGGCGGGGCCGCAGGGGGAGACCCAGTACTTC.

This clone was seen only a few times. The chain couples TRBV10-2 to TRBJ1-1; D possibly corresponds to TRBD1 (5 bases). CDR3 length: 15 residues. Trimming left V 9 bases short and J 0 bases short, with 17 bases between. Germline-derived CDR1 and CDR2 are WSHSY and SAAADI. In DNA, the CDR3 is TGCGCCAGTAAGGACACAGAGATATTGAACACTGAAGCTTTCTTT. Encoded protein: CASKDTEILNTEAFF.

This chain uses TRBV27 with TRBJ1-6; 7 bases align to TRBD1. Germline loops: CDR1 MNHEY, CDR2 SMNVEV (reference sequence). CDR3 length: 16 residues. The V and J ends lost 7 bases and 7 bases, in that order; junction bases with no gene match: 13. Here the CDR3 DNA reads TGTGCCAGCACCCGGGACAGTCCCGTCGCCAATTCACCCCTCCACTTT. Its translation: CASTRDSPVANSPLHF.

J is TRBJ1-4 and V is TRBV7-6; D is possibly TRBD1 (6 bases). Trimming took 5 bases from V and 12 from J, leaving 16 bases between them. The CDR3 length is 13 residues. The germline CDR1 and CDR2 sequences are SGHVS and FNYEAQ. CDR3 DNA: TGTGCCAGCAGCCTAACCGGACAGTCGGAACTGTTTTTT. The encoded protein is CASSLTGQSELFF.

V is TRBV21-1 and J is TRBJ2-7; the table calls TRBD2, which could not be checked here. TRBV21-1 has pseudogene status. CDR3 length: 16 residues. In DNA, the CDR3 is TGTGCCAGCAGCTCGCCCAGACTAGCGGGCACCTACGAGCAGTACGTC. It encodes CASSSPRLAGTYEQYV.

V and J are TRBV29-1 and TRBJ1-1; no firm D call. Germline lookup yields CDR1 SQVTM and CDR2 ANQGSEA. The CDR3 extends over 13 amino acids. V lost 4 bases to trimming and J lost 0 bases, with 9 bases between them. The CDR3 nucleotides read TGCAGCGTTGTCCGCCAGATGAACACTGAAGCTTTCTTT. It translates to CSVVRQMNTEAFF.

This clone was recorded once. CDR3 in DNA: TGTGCCAGCAGTCAGACAGGGTTAAGGTATGGCTACACCTTC. It codes for CASSQTGLRYGYTF. The chain combines TRBV2 with TRBJ1-2, with 7 bases lining up with TRBD1. Looked up from germline, CDR1 is SNHLY and CDR2 is FYNNEI. The CDR3 consists of 14 residues. V lost 5 bases and J lost 5; bases outside the gene matches: 8.

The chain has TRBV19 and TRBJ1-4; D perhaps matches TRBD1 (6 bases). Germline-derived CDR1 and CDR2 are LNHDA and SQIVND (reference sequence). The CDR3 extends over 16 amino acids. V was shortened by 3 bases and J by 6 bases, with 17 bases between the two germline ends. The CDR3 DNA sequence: TGTGCCAGTAGTATGGGGGGCAGGGTTTCCCATGAAAAACTGTTTTTT. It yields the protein CASSMGGRVSHEKLFF.

The CDR3 DNA follows: TGTGCCAGCTCACGGCGGGAGCGGGGTTTCTTCTACAATGAGCAGTTCTTC. Protein product: CASSRRERGFFYNEQFF. This chain connects TRBV18 to TRBJ2-1; TRBD2 aligns across 7 bases. Trimming cost V 4 bases and J 3 bases; bases outside gene matches: 12. Germline V lookup: CDR1 KGHSH, CDR2 LQKENI. The length of the CDR3 is 17 residues.

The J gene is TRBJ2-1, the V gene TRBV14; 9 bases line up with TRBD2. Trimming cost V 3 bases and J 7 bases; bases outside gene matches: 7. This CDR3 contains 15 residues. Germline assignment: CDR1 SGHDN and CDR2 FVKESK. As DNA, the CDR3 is TGTGCCAGCAGCCAGGCCCGACTAGCGGTGAATGAGCAGTTCTTC. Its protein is CASSQARLAVNEQFF.

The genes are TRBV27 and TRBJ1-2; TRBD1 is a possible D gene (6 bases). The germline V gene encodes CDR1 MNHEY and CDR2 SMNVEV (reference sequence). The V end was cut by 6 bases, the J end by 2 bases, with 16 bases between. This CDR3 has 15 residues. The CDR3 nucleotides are TGTGCCAGCAGCTTGGGGGTCCAGGGGAACTATGGCTACACCTTC. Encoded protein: CASSLGVQGNYGYTF.

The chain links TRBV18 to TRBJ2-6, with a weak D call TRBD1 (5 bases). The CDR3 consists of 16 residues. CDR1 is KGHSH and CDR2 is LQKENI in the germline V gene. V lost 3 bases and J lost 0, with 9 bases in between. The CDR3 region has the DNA TGTGCCAGCTCACCCTCCGGACACTCTGGGGCCAACGTCCTGACTTTC. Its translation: CASSPSGHSGANVLTF. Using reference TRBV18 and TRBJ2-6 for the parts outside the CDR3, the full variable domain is NAGVMQNPRHLVRRRGQEARLRCSPMKGHSHVYWYRQLPEEGLKFMVYLQKENIIDESGMPKERFSAEFPKEGPSILRIQQVVRGDSAAYFCASSPSGHSGANVLTFGAGSRLTVL.

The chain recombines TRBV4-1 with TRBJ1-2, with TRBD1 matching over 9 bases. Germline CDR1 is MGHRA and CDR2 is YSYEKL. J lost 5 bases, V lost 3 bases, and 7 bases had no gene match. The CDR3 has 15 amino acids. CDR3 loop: CASSQNTGGQYGYTF. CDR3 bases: TGCGCCAGCAGCCAGAATACAGGGGGCCAATATGGCTACACCTTC.

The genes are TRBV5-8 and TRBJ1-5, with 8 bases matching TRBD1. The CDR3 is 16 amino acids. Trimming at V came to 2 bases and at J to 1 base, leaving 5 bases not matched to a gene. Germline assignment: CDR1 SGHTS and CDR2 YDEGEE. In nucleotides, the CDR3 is TGTGCCAGCAGCTTTCAGGGGGCTGGGAGCAATCAGCCCCAGCATTTT. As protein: CASSFQGAGSNQPQHF. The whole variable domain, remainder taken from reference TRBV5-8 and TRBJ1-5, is EAGVTQSPTHLIKTRGQQATLRCSPISGHTSVYWYQQALGLGLQFLLWYDEGEERNRGNFPPRFSGRQFPNYSSELNVNALELEDSALYLCASSFQGAGSNQPQHFGDGTRLSIL.

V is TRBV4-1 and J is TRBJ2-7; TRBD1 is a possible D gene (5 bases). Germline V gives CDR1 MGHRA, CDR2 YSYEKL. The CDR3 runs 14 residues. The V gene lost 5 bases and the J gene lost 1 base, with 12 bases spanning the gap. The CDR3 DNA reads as TGCGCCAGCAGCACCAGGGAAGGTTCCTACGAGCAGTACTTC. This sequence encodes CASSTREGSYEQYF.

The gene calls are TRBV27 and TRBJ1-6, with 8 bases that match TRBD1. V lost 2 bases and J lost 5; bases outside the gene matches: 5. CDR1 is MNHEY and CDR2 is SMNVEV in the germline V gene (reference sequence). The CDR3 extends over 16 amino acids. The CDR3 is CASSLKGQGNNSPLHF. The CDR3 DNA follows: TGTGCCAGCAGTTTAAAAGGACAGGGTAATAATTCACCCCTCCACTTT.

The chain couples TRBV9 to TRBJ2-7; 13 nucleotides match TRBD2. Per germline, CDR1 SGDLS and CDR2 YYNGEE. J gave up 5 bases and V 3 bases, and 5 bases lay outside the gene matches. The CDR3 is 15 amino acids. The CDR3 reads CASSATSGRANEQYF. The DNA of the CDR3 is TGTGCCAGCAGCGCTACTAGCGGGAGGGCCAACGAGCAGTACTTC.

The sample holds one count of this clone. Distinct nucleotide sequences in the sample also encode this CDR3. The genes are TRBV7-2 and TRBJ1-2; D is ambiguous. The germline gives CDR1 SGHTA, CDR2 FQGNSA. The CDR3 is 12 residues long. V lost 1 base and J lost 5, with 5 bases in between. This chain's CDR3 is CASSLDSYGYTF. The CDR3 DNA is TGTGCCAGCAGCTTAGACAGTTATGGCTACACCTTC.

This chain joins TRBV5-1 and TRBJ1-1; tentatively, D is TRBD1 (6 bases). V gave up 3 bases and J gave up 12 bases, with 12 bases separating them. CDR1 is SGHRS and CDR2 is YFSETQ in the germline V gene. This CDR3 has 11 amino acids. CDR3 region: CASSSQGRTFF. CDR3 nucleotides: TGCGCCAGCAGCTCCCAGGGGAGAACTTTCTTT.

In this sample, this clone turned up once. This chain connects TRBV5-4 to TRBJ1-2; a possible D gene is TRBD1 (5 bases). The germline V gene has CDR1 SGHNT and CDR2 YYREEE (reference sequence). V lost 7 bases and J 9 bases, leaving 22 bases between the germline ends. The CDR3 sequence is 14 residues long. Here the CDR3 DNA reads TGTGCCAGCGGGGGAACACGGCGGCCGGAGAGCTACACCTTC. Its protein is CASGGTRRPESYTF.

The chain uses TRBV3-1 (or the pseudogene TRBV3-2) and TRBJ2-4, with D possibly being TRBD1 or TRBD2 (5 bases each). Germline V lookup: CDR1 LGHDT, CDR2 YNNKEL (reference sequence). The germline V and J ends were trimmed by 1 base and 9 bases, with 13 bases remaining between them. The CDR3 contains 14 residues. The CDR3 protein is CASSQGTGASIQYF. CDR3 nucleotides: TGTGCCAGCAGCCAAGGGACTGGGGCGTCCATTCAGTACTTC.

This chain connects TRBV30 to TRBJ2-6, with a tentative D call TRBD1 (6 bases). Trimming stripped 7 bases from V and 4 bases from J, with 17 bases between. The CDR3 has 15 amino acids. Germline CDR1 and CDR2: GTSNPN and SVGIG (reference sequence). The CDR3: CAYITGLLGANVLTF. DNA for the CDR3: TGTGCCTACATTACAGGGTTGTTAGGGGCCAACGTCCTGACTTTC.

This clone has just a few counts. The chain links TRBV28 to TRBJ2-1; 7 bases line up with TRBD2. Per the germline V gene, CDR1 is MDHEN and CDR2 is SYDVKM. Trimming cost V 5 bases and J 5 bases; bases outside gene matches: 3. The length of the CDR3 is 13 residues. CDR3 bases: TGTGCCAGCAGTCCCGGGACTAACAATGAGCAGTTCTTC. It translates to CASSPGTNNEQFF.

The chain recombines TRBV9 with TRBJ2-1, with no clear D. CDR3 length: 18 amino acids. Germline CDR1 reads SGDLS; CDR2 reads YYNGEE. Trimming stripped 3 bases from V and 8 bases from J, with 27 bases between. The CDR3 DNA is TGTGCCAGCAGCGCACCCCGCCCAGTTTCCCCCTTTCGTCATGAGCAGTTCTTC. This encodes CASSAPRPVSPFRHEQFF.

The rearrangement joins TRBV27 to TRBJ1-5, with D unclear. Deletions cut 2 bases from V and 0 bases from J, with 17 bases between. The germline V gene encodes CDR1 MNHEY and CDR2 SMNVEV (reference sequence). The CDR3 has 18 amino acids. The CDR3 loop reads CASSLDGPDTHSNQPQHF. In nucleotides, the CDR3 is TGTGCCAGCAGTTTAGACGGGCCAGACACACATAGCAATCAGCCCCAGCATTTT.